This T cell receptor beta chain was sequenced for a study of T cells in localized non-small cell lung cancer. Study findings and constraints: In adjacent lung, a median roughly 62 of the top 100 tumor clones were found. Peak T cell clonality was found in uninvolved adjacent lung, exceeding tumor.

V was pared by 4 bases and J by 3 bases, with 13 bases of the junction left unmatched. This CDR3 contains 17 residues. Germline CDR1 and CDR2: SGHRS and YFSETQ. About this clone itself: Its antigen is currently unknown.

This table comes from immunoSEQ multiplex PCR, and its TCRdb copy is limited to in-frame clones, with some not included. The data contain 45,000 to 50,000 clones, 85% to 90% of them singletons. The specimen was PBMCs, collected before any cancer treatment. The clonotype was recovered from a man aged 40 to 70 with stage II lung adenocarcinoma. The chain employs TRBV5-1 and TRBJ2-5, with 9 nucleotides matching TRBD2. CDR3 sequence reads: CASSHPPRGGVEETQYF. CDR3 nucleotides: TGCGCCAGCAGCCACCCCCCTCGCGGGGGGGTAGAAGAGACCCAGTACTTC. The variable domain in full, completed from reference TRBV5-1 and TRBJ2-5, reads KAGVTQTPRYLIKTRGQQVTLSCSPISGHRSVSWYQQTPGQGLQFLFEYFSETQRNKGNFPGRFSGRQFSNSRSEMNVSTLELGDSALYLCASSHPPRGGVEETQYFGPGTRLLVL.